This T cell receptor (beta chain) was recorded in a study of early T cells in non-severe SARS-CoV-2 infection. For the study at large: Chains were not paired, and sequencing was done on bulk RNA from unsorted whole blood. Study-wide points: Clonotype matching in VDJdb favored anti-spike CD8 responses and did not capture private and CD4 specificities.

Separate cDNA molecules each had unique molecular identifiers attached to them. Via MiXCR, TCRdb re-called the 5' RACE reads, giving one row per CDR3 protein. The table includes roughly 100,000 distinct CDR3 sequences, around 13% detected once. There are a few counts of this clonotype. Its antigen is undetermined. This CDR3 has 13 residues. CDR1 and CDR2 from the germline V gene are SGHTA and FQGTGA. Between the trimmed V and J ends, which lost 5 bases and 1 base, there was a span of 8 bases. The rearrangement uses TRBV7-3 and TRBJ2-5, with D possibly matching TRBD2 (6 bases). Sequencing input: whole blood. The origin of this receptor is an adult who was a healthcare worker with PCR-confirmed SARS-CoV-2 infection or an uninfected control (not recorded which). The CDR3 region is CASSPGGQETQYF. CDR3 bases: TGTGCCAGCAGCCCCGGGGGCCAAGAGACCCAGTACTTC.